This T cell receptor beta chain was sequenced for a study of cytomegalovirus exposure and HLA in healthy donors. Trimming took 0 bases from V and 3 from J, leaving 11 bases between them. CDR3 size: 15 residues. Germline CDR1 SNHLY, CDR2 FYNNEI. The PCR was carried out with 60 Vbeta primers and 13 Jbeta primers. Here immunoSEQ multiplex PCR was the method, and the copy in TCRdb shows in-frame clones only, minus some. The repertoire holds around 150,000 clones, 79% seen once, with approximately 2% in the top ten. The sample taken for sequencing was PBMCs. The V and J genes are TRBV2 and TRBJ1-1; a possible D gene is TRBD1 (6 bases). This clonotype was obtained from a man aged 35 to 55 in good health and CMV-seronegative. CDR3: CASSEARNRDTEAFF. The CDR3 nucleotides read TGTGCCAGCAGTGAAGCCCGGAACAGGGACACTGAAGCTTTCTTT.